The 13 T cell receptor beta chains presented below share a single source sample, sequenced in a study of T cells in Graves' hyperthyroidism and ophthalmopathy. Template material for amplifying TCR beta CDR3 regions consisted of RNA transcripts. The TCR CDR3 was amplified in a first-round RT-PCR using the HTBI primer set. TCRdb fed the multiplex PCR reads into MiXCR, producing one record per CDR3 protein. The table lists 700,000 or so distinct CDR3 sequences, about 16% of them singletons. Sequenced input: blood. The origin of the receptors is a man in his late teens or twenties with Graves' hyperthyroidism.

This clonotype has ten or more counts. V and J are TRBV5-1 and TRBJ2-3, with TRBD2 identical over 9 bases. With V trimmed by 0 bases and J by 4 bases, 9 bases remained unmatched. From germline, CDR1 is SGHRS and CDR2 YFSETQ. This CDR3 comprises 17 residues. In DNA, the CDR3 is TGCGCCAGCAGCTTGGTTGTAGCGGGAGCTGACGCAGATACGCAGTATTTT. It translates to CASSLVVAGADADTQYF.

The chain employs TRBV6-5 and TRBJ2-2; the D is unclear. The CDR3 has 15 residues. Looked up from germline, CDR1 is MNHEY and CDR2 is SVGAGI. Deletions cut 4 bases from V and 3 bases from J, with 12 bases between. CDR3 sequence (DNA): TGTGCCAGCAGTTCCCTTGCCCGGGACACCGGGGAGCTGTTTTTT. This sequence encodes CASSSLARDTGELFF.

This clonotype was recorded many times. The chain is built from TRBV5-6 and TRBJ1-1; the D gene is possibly TRBD1 (6 bases). The V end was cut by 3 bases, the J end by 5 bases, with 14 bases between. Germline CDR1 and CDR2: SGHDT and YYEEEE. The CDR3 spans 14 residues. CDR3 loop: CASSSGPRGTEAFF. CDR3 DNA sequence: TGTGCCAGCAGCTCCGGGCCTAGGGGGACTGAAGCTTTCTTT.

The rearrangement uses TRBV29-1 and TRBJ2-1; D may match TRBD1 or TRBD2 (5 bases each). Looked up from germline, CDR1 is SQVTM and CDR2 is ANQGSEA. This CDR3 spans 12 amino acids. V gave up 5 bases and J gave up 6 bases, with 11 bases separating them. The CDR3 region is CSVPGTSNEQFF. The CDR3 nucleotides are TGCAGCGTTCCCGGGACCTCCAATGAGCAGTTCTTC.

This clonotype was counted many times. This chain connects TRBV30 to TRBJ2-7; 8 nucleotides match TRBD1. The germline CDR1 and CDR2 sequences are GTSNPN and SVGIG (reference sequence). CDR3 length equals 11 residues. With V trimmed by 5 bases and J by 4 bases, 1 base remained unmatched. CDR3 nucleotides: TGTGCCTGGGGGACAGGTTACGAGCAGTACTTC. Translating gives CAWGTGYEQYF.

This clonotype showed up just a few times. This chain joins TRBV28 and TRBJ1-2; possible D gene TRBD1, 6 bases. Germline V gives CDR1 MDHEN, CDR2 SYDVKM. CDR3 length equals 13 residues. Trimming shortened V by 5 bases and J by 3 bases, and 10 bases separated the two germline ends. DNA of the CDR3: TGTGCCAGCAGTGACTCAGGGGACTATGGCTACACCTTC. It codes for CASSDSGDYGYTF.

Many counts were recorded for this clonotype. The chain is built from TRBV2 and TRBJ2-7; 8 nucleotides match TRBD2. The germline CDR1 and CDR2 sequences are SNHLY and FYNNEI. This CDR3 is 13 amino acids long. V trimming: 7 bases; J trimming: 0 bases; junction bases outside the gene matches: 2. As DNA, the CDR3 is TGTGCCAGCAAGAGCGGGAGCTCCTACGAGCAGTACTTC. Protein: CASKSGSSYEQYF.

This clonotype was detected only a few times. The chain joins TRBV9 to TRBJ1-5; D might be TRBD1 (6 bases). Per germline, CDR1 SGDLS and CDR2 YYNGEE. This CDR3 region has 14 residues. V was cut by 7 bases and J by 3 bases, with 14 bases left in between. CDR3: CASSKTGNNQPQHF. The CDR3 DNA follows: TGTGCCAGCTCTAAAACAGGGAACAATCAGCCCCAGCATTTT.

This clonotype occurred many times. The rearrangement uses TRBV2 and TRBJ2-1, with no clear D. V gave up 5 bases and J gave up 7 bases, with 15 bases separating them. This CDR3 contains 14 residues. Per the germline V gene, CDR1 is SNHLY and CDR2 is FYNNEI. Here the CDR3 DNA reads TGTGCCAGCAGTCTAAATTCCCCTTGGAATGAGCAGTTCTTC. Translated, it gives CASSLNSPWNEQFF. Full variable domain (rest looked up from reference TRBV2 and TRBJ2-1): EPEVTQTPSHQVTQMGQEVILRCVPISNHLYFYWYRQILGQKVEFLVSFYNNEISEKSEIFDDQFSVERPDGSNFTLKIRSTKLEDSAMYFCASSLNSPWNEQFFGPGTRLTVL.

About this clonotype itself: Since a much larger clone is just one base distant, this may be a read error. V is TRBV28 and J is TRBJ1-2; D is perhaps TRBD1 (5 bases). The CDR3 consists of 12 residues. Germline V lookup: CDR1 MDHEN, CDR2 SYDVKM. V dropped 11 bases and J dropped 4 bases, with 14 bases sitting between them. CDR3 amino acids: CAGTSGSYGYTF. In DNA, the CDR3 is TGTGCCGGCACCTCAGGGTCCTATGGCTACACCTTC.

This clonotype has ten or more counts. The genes are TRBV6-1 and TRBJ2-3, with TRBD1 matching over 10 bases. The CDR3 runs 14 residues. From germline, CDR1 is MNHNS and CDR2 SASEGT. The J segment lost 4 bases and the V segment lost 7 bases, leaving 5 bases of the junction unmatched. The CDR3, as DNA: TGTGCCAGCACTGACAGGGGGCGCGCAGATACGCAGTATTTT. Amino acid sequence: CASTDRGRADTQYF.

This clonotype appeared many times. In DNA, the CDR3 is TGTGCCAGCAGTGGAACTAGCGTTGGTACGCAGTATTTT. Its protein product is CASSGTSVGTQYF. V is TRBV28 and J is TRBJ2-3; 7 nucleotides align to TRBD2. CDR3 length: 13 residues. CDR1 and CDR2 (germline): MDHEN, SYDVKM. After removal of 5 bases from V and 8 bases from J, the junction contained 7 bases not matched to a gene. Full variable domain (rest looked up from reference TRBV28 and TRBJ2-3): DVKVTQSSRYLVKRTGEKVFLECVQDMDHENMFWYRQDPGLGLRLIYFSYDVKMKEKGDIPEGYSVSREKKERFSLILESASTNQTSMYLCASSGTSVGTQYFGPGTRLTVL.

This clonotype was seen a few times. The chain is built from TRBV5-1 and TRBJ1-2; 7 bases are shared with TRBD1. After removal of 0 bases from V and 0 bases from J, the junction contained 8 bases not matched to a gene. The V gene's germline CDR1 is SGHRS and CDR2 YFSETQ. The CDR3 sequence is 17 residues long. CDR3 nucleotides: TGCGCCAGCAGCTTGGCCCAGGGGGTTCGCTCTAACTATGGCTACACCTTC. Protein: CASSLAQGVRSNYGYTF.